The 22 T cell receptor beta chains below come from one sample, sequenced in a study of blood T cell repertoires in COVID-19 (TCRdb year 2020). Libraries were prepared through the immunoSEQ multiplex PCR assay. Imported from immuneACCESS, the table was reduced by TCRdb to in-frame sequences with V and J called. These copies leave out some clones; in studies compared against another copy, an unresolved V gene accounts for under half, and the cause of the remainder is not known. For this sample the table gives 100,000 to 150,000 clones, of which roughly 85% were detected only once. Jointly, the top ten make up roughly 30% of the sample. Material for sequencing was peripheral blood. All receptors come from an elderly woman with acute or convalescent COVID-19.

The chain is built from TRBV5-1 and TRBJ2-6, with TRBD1 matching over 7 bases. This CDR3 comprises 19 residues. Germline CDR1 reads SGHRS; CDR2 reads YFSETQ. Trimming at V came to 6 bases and at J to 0 bases, leaving 15 bases not matched to a gene. CDR3 protein: CASTPSVDRVSSGANVLTF. The CDR3 DNA reads as TGCGCCAGCACACCCTCTGTAGACAGGGTATCCTCTGGGGCCAACGTCCTGACTTTC.

The chain combines TRBV29-1 with TRBJ1-1, with a tentative D call TRBD1 (5 bases). CDR1 and CDR2 (germline): SQVTM, ANQGSEA. V dropped 4 bases and J dropped 7 bases, with 19 bases sitting between them. The CDR3 loop spans 14 amino acids. The CDR3 sequence: CSVVKLAGGGEAFF. DNA for the CDR3: TGCAGCGTTGTTAAGCTGGCGGGGGGGGGTGAAGCTTTCTTT. Complete variable domain (other parts from reference TRBV29-1 and TRBJ1-1): SAVISQKPSRDICQRGTSLTIQCQVDSQVTMMFWYRQQPGQSLTLIATANQGSEATYESGFVIDKFPISRPNLTFSTLTVSNMSPEDSSIYLCSVVKLAGGGEAFFGQGTRLTVV.

The CDR3 DNA is TGCGCCAGCAGCCAGCAGGGTGCTAATGAAAAACTGTTTTTT. It specifies CASSQQGANEKLFF. The rearrangement uses TRBV4-1 and TRBJ1-4, with a weak D call TRBD1 (5 bases). The CDR3 runs 14 residues. From germline, CDR1 is MGHRA and CDR2 YSYEKL. The V gene lost 3 bases and the J gene lost 3 bases, with 8 bases spanning the gap.

V gene TRBV29-1 combines with J gene TRBJ1-1; TRBD1 aligns across 10 bases. The CDR3 sequence is 14 residues long. J was trimmed by 5 bases and V by 6 bases; bases with no gene match: 9. CDR1 is SQVTM, CDR2 ANQGSEA, per germline. The CDR3 sequence is CSVARTGGVTEAFF. In DNA form, the CDR3 reads TGCAGCGTGGCCCGGACAGGGGGGGTGACTGAAGCTTTCTTT.

The chain links TRBV18 to TRBJ1-6, with D maybe TRBD1 (5 bases). V lost 1 base and J lost 8, with 18 bases in between. CDR3 size: 17 residues. CDR1 is KGHSH, CDR2 LQKENI, per germline. The CDR3 region has the DNA TGTGCCAGCTCACCACGGCAGGTGGGGCCCAGGGATTCACCCCTCCACTTT. Translated, it gives CASSPRQVGPRDSPLHF.

The rearrangement uses TRBV3-1 (or the pseudogene TRBV3-2) and TRBJ2-1, with 9 nucleotides matching TRBD1. This CDR3 contains 14 residues. Germline CDR1 is LGHDT and CDR2 is YNNKEL (reference sequence). V lost 4 bases to trimming and J lost 9 bases; unmatched junction nucleotides: 7. The chain's CDR3 is CASSPGTGYSEQFF. CDR3 sequence (DNA): TGTGCCAGCAGCCCCGGGACAGGGTATAGTGAGCAGTTCTTC.

This clone was counted once. The chain is built from TRBV4-1 and TRBJ1-3, with a tentative D call TRBD1 (6 bases). CDR1 and CDR2 from the germline V gene are MGHRA and YSYEKL. The V end lost 4 bases, the J end lost 3 bases, and 13 bases lay between the germline ends. The CDR3 totals 15 residues. CDR3 in amino acids: CASSLTQGSGNTIYF. The CDR3 DNA follows: TGCGCCAGCAGCCTCACCCAGGGGAGTGGAAACACCATATATTTT.

J is TRBJ1-6 and V is TRBV19, with 10 bases identical to TRBD1. The germline V gene encodes CDR1 LNHDA and CDR2 SQIVND (reference sequence). The CDR3 extends over 17 amino acids. The J segment lost 7 bases and the V segment lost 6 bases, leaving 12 bases of the junction unmatched. The CDR3 sequence is CASRSPPGQGFNSPLHF. Here the CDR3 DNA reads TGTGCCAGTAGATCCCCCCCGGGACAGGGGTTCAATTCACCCCTCCACTTT.

The chain couples TRBV7-9 to TRBJ1-4, with D uncertain. V dropped 4 bases and J dropped 0 bases, with 6 bases sitting between them. The CDR3 contains 14 residues. CDR1 is SEHNR, CDR2 FQNEAQ, per germline (reference sequence). CDR3 sequence: CASSSHSTNEKLFF. In DNA form, the CDR3 reads TGTGCCAGCAGCTCCCATTCAACTAATGAAAAACTGTTTTTT. Together with reference TRBV7-9 and TRBJ1-4, the CDR3 gives the full variable domain: DTGVSQNPRHKITKRGQNVTFRCDPISEHNRLYWYRQTLGQGPEFLTYFQNEAQLEKSRLLSDRFSAERPKGSFSTLEIQRTEQGDSAMYLCASSSHSTNEKLFFGSGTQLSVL.

This clone occurred a few times. The chain employs TRBV7-9 and TRBJ2-7; D unclear. Trimming pared 1 base from V and 6 bases from J, leaving 10 bases between. Germline V gene data show CDR1 as SEHNR and CDR2 as FQNEAQ (reference sequence). The CDR3 has 13 residues. The CDR3 spells CASSLGGRVEQYV. CDR3 nucleotide sequence: TGTGCCAGCAGCTTAGGAGGTCGAGTCGAGCAGTACGTC.

This chain links TRBV6-2 or TRBV6-3 with TRBJ2-3; 15 nucleotides line up with TRBD2. CDR3 length: 21 amino acids. After removal of 3 bases from V and 0 bases from J, the junction contained 13 bases not matched to a gene. Germline assignment: CDR1 MNHEY and CDR2 SVGEGT. The CDR3 region is CASSYARLSGTSGGSTDTQYF. CDR3 nucleotides: TGTGCCAGCAGTTATGCTAGGCTCTCCGGGACTAGCGGGGGGAGCACAGATACGCAGTATTTT.

CDR3 sequence reads: CASSSGLGGYTF. Here the CDR3 DNA reads TGTGCCAGCAGCTCCGGACTCGGGGGCTACACCTTC. This chain links TRBV5-5 with TRBJ1-2; no reliable D call. V was shortened by 3 bases and J by 8 bases, with 11 bases between the two germline ends. CDR3 length equals 12 residues. Germline-derived CDR1 and CDR2 are SGHKS and YYEKEE (reference sequence).

This clone appeared a single time. The J gene is TRBJ1-2, the V gene TRBV28; D might be TRBD1 (5 bases). The V gene lost 6 bases and the J gene lost 0 bases, with 8 bases spanning the gap. This CDR3 region has 13 residues. Germline CDR1 MDHEN, CDR2 SYDVKM. The CDR3 bases are TGTGCCAGCAGGGAGACAGCTAACTATGGCTACACCTTC. Protein product: CASRETANYGYTF.

This chain connects TRBV5-1 to TRBJ2-5; 8 bases line up with TRBD2. This CDR3 is 15 amino acids long. V trimming: 1 base; J trimming: 4 bases; junction bases outside the gene matches: 6. Germline lookup yields CDR1 SGHRS and CDR2 YFSETQ. In DNA, the CDR3 is TGCGCCAGCAGCTTGACGGGGGGGTTCGGAGAGACCCAGTACTTC. Protein product: CASSLTGGFGETQYF.

The chain links TRBV21-1 to TRBJ1-4. TRBV21-1 is noted as a pseudogene. The CDR3 covers 16 residues. The CDR3 DNA follows: TGTGCCAGCAGCCTAAAGGAGGGCGCGCATACTGAAAAACTGTTTTTT. Residues: CASSLKEGAHTEKLFF.

The chain recombines TRBV6-5 with TRBJ2-5, with unresolved D. Trimming pared 8 bases from V and 3 bases from J, leaving 10 bases between. CDR3 length: 12 residues. Germline V gene data show CDR1 as MNHEY and CDR2 as SVGAGI. The CDR3 reads CASGPGEETQYF. The CDR3 DNA sequence: TGTGCCAGCGGGCCAGGTGAAGAGACCCAGTACTTC.

This chain joins TRBV7-2 and TRBJ1-2; the D gene is possibly TRBD1 (5 bases). This CDR3 is 15 amino acids long. The germline CDR1 and CDR2 sequences are SGHTA and FQGNSA. Trimming removed 1 base from V and 5 bases from J, with 14 bases in between. Here the CDR3 reads CASSLVAAGPYGYTF. In DNA form, the CDR3 reads TGTGCCAGCAGCTTAGTAGCGGCAGGGCCGTATGGCTACACCTTC.

This rearrangement joins TRBV24-1 to TRBJ2-3; 9 positions match TRBD1. The CDR3 totals 15 residues. J gave up 6 bases and V 3 bases, and 6 bases lay outside the gene matches. CDR1 and CDR2 (germline): KGHDR, SFDVKD. CDR3 loop: CATSDATGGRDTQYF. The DNA of the CDR3 is TGTGCCACCAGTGATGCAACAGGGGGCAGGGATACGCAGTATTTT.

There are a few counts of this clone. The chain employs TRBV7-2 and TRBJ1-5; perhaps TRBD1 as D (6 bases). The CDR3 is made up of 14 amino acids. V was clipped by 3 bases and J by 9 bases, with 15 bases between them. Germline CDR1 SGHTA, CDR2 FQGNSA. The CDR3 region is CASSFTDSYGPQHF. DNA of the CDR3: TGTGCCAGCAGCTTCACGGACAGTTACGGGCCCCAGCATTTT.

V and J are TRBV2 and TRBJ2-6; perhaps TRBD1 as D (5 bases). The CDR3 totals 16 residues. The germline CDR1 and CDR2 sequences are SNHLY and FYNNEI. The V end lost 4 bases, the J end lost 3 bases, and 13 bases lay between the germline ends. This CDR3 reads CASSGALTGGANVLTF. The CDR3 bases are TGTGCCAGCAGTGGGGCTCTTACAGGTGGGGCCAACGTCCTGACTTTC.

The V gene is TRBV7-8, the J gene TRBJ1-2, with 8 bases that match TRBD1. CDR3 length equals 14 residues. The V and J ends lost 1 base and 5 bases, in that order; junction bases with no gene match: 3. CDR1 and CDR2 (germline): SGHVS, FQNEAQ. The CDR3 DNA reads as TGTGCCAGCAGCTTAGGGGACAGGCCATATGGCTACACCTTC. Its protein product is CASSLGDRPYGYTF.

The V call is TRBV28, the J call TRBJ1-5; 8 bases are shared with TRBD1. The CDR3 is 16 residues long. V lost 5 bases to trimming and J lost 6 bases; unmatched junction nucleotides: 12. Germline V lookup: CDR1 MDHEN, CDR2 SYDVKM. The CDR3 sequence: CASSTLGQGATQPQHF. The CDR3 DNA reads as TGTGCCAGCAGTACACTTGGACAGGGAGCGACTCAGCCCCAGCATTTT.